This paragraph reports one TCR beta chain. Its antigen is not identified. The data belong to a study of metastatic and nonmetastatic thyroid tumors. Background on the study: Comparative analysis of repertoires was undertaken across blood and tumor or nodule tissue obtained from malignant and benign thyroid patients.

Methods used by the authors: To classify distant metastasis in papillary thyroid cancer, a model was built from CDR3 differences across clinicopathological groups. Using MiXCR, TCRdb reanalyzed the PCR reads. The V and J calls and clone size come from TCRdb's table, not from the authors' own analysis. This table has 34,000 or so clones, 15% to 20% appearing once. Study conclusions and caveats: Compared with benign nodules, malignant thyroid tumors were reported to have significantly higher TCR beta diversity in both blood and tumor.

Thyroid surgery took place with no prior treatment in any patient. The specimen sequenced was blood. The source is a female donor with papillary thyroid cancer or a benign thyroid nodule (not recorded which). Some clones in this sample may be carry-over from other donors' samples.

The CDR3 DNA follows: TGTGCCAGCAGTCCCACAGGGGGCTTTGAGCAGTTCTTC. This translates into CASSPTGGFEQFF. The chain recombines TRBV12-3 or TRBV12-4 with TRBJ2-1, with TRBD1 identical over 9 bases. The V and J ends lost 5 bases and 9 bases, in that order; junction bases with no gene match: 5. The CDR3 covers 13 residues.